This T cell receptor (beta chain) appears in the sequencing data of a study of blood T cell repertoires in COVID-19. Produced via immunoSEQ multiplex PCR; TCRdb's table is partial and in-frame only. The sample has about 120,000 clones, just over 85% seen once; the top ten hold about 4.5%. Looked up from germline, CDR1 is SGHDT and CDR2 is YYEEEE. CDR3 length: 14 amino acids. J lost 8 bases, V lost 0 bases, and 5 bases had no gene match. V and J are TRBV5-6 and TRBJ1-3; 7 bases map to TRBD1. The clonotype was recovered from a man aged 40-49 years with acute or convalescent COVID-19. The sequencing input was peripheral blood. CDR3 DNA: TGTGCCAGCAGCTTGGAGGAACAGGGGCACACCATATATTTT. Translated, it gives CASSLEEQGHTIYF.